This TCR beta chain was recorded in a study of cytomegalovirus exposure and HLA in healthy donors. Study-wide results and caveats: Presence/absence analyses rested on an assumption that sequencing depth was roughly uniform across donors. In a later analysis, compared with equally common non-associated chains, HLA-associated beta chains were more expanded. HLA alleles showed associations with fewer than 20,000 TCR beta sequences in a later analysis, at a 0.05 false discovery rate.

The PCR contained 60 Vbeta and 13 Jbeta primers. The data were produced by immunoSEQ multiplex PCR, yet TCRdb's version contains in-frame clones alone and is incomplete. The table lists over 140,000 clones, more than 75% of them singletons. It was healthy bone marrow donors who served as donors. Germline lookup yields CDR1 SNHLY and CDR2 FYNNEI. The CDR3 runs to 14 residues. The ends lost 4 bases at V and 2 bases at J; junction bases unmatched: 5. A remark on this clone: Its antigen is not known.

The rearrangement links TRBV2 to TRBJ2-7; 7 bases agree with TRBD1. The sample comprised PBMCs. This clonotype originated in a man aged 45-65 years in good health and CMV-seronegative. CDR3 sequence (DNA): TGTGCCAGCAGTGCCGGGACAGTAACCTACGAGCAGTACTTC. This codes for CASSAGTVTYEQYF.